The clone carrying this TCR beta chain showed up just a few times. What it binds is not known. Sequenced material consisted of expressed TCRB transcripts (all of the isolated RNA was reverse transcribed). Profiled with immunoSEQ multiplex PCR; TCRdb holds only in-frame clones, not every one. Of fewer than 350,000 clones listed, about 15% were seen once; the top ten hold less than 0.02%. V lost 6 bases and J lost 1, with 14 bases in between. Germline assignment: CDR1 MNHNY and CDR2 SVGAGI (reference sequence). CDR3 length: 15 residues. The entry originates in a study of beta chain features in type 1 diabetes. Background on the study: What patients shared with healthy donors was a similar profile of age, gender and cell yields.

Study-wide results and limits: Among type 1 diabetes patients, VDJ junctions had fewer insertions and more deletions. Type 1 diabetes patients had TCRB CDR3s that were shorter (moderately but significantly so) in all four CD4+ subsets.

CD45RO/CCR7/CD25/CD127/CD95/CD27 staining was used to isolate CD4+ naive, central memory, regulatory and stem cell-like memory cells by sorting. Sorted populations all exceeded 95% purity. Source material: naive CD4+ T cells from blood. The source is a man aged 18 to 30 with type 1 diabetes. The chain carries TRBV6-6 and TRBJ2-3, with a possible D match to TRBD2 (6 bases). CDR3 amino acids: CASSSSGSGTDTQYF. CDR3 in DNA: TGTGCCAGCAGCTCAAGCGGGTCGGGCACAGATACGCAGTATTTT.